These 32 T cell receptor beta chains share one sample of origin, sequenced in a study of blood T cell repertoires in COVID-19 (dated by TCRdb to 2018 to 2021). The protocol used for the library was the immunoSEQ multiplex PCR assay. TCRdb re-hosts the immuneACCESS table, in-frame sequences only. Its copies lack some clones; in the studies checked, an unresolved V gene accounts for under half of them, and the cause for the rest is not known. For this sample there are fewer than 350,000 clones; 89% appear just once. The top ten constitute 9.5% of the sample. The sequenced sample was PBMCs or T cells enriched from blood (not recorded which). The receptors here all came from a middle-aged woman who had recovered from COVID-19.

The V call is TRBV10-2, the J call TRBJ1-1, with a possible D match to TRBD1 (5 bases). The CDR3 has 14 residues. The germline V and J ends were trimmed by 6 bases and 0 bases, with 11 bases remaining between them. Germline V gene lookup returns CDR1 WSHSY and CDR2 SAAADI. This chain's CDR3 is CASRGGVLNTEAFF. The CDR3 nucleotides read TGCGCCAGCAGGGGAGGGGTCCTGAACACTGAAGCTTTCTTT.

This clone was recorded once. The rearrangement uses TRBV10-1 and TRBJ1-6, with D tentatively TRBD1 (6 bases). V was pared by 2 bases and J by 7 bases, with 9 bases between. CDR3 length equals 14 residues. The germline gives CDR1 WNHNN, CDR2 SYGVQD (reference sequence). Here the CDR3 reads CASSETRGNSPLHF. DNA of the CDR3: TGCGCCAGCAGTGAGACAAGGGGGAATTCACCCCTCCACTTT.

The rearrangement uses TRBV3-1 (or the pseudogene TRBV3-2) and TRBJ2-3, with D possibly being TRBD1 (5 bases). This CDR3 contains 15 residues. Trimming took 3 bases from V and 2 from J, leaving 12 bases between them. In germline, CDR1 is LGHDT, CDR2 YNNKEL (reference sequence). The CDR3 is CASSHAGQNTDTQYF. CDR3 DNA: TGTGCCAGCAGCCACGCCGGACAAAACACAGATACGCAGTATTTT.

V gene TRBV19 combines with J gene TRBJ1-5; 11 bases align to TRBD1. The V segment lost 7 bases and the J segment 6 bases; nucleotides outside the gene matches: 14. The CDR3 is 17 amino acids. Germline CDR1 is LNHDA and CDR2 is SQIVND (reference sequence). This CDR3 is CASTSRGQGAISQPQHF. DNA of the CDR3: TGTGCCAGTACCTCTCGCGGACAGGGGGCGATTAGTCAGCCCCAGCATTTT.

The V call is TRBV7-2, the J call TRBJ1-1; D is undetermined. V was shortened by 1 base and J by 1 base, with 16 bases between the two germline ends. CDR3 length: 17 amino acids. Looked up from germline, CDR1 is SGHTA and CDR2 is FQGNSA. CDR3: CASSLVFASYQNTEAFF. DNA for the CDR3: TGTGCCAGCAGCTTAGTCTTTGCGTCATACCAGAACACTGAAGCTTTCTTT.

The chain combines TRBV7-2 with TRBJ2-6; D is ambiguous. The CDR3 spans 16 residues. CDR1 and CDR2 (germline): SGHTA, FQGNSA. V was pared by 0 bases and J by 4 bases, with 10 bases between. The CDR3 sequence is CASSLASAEGANVLTF. The CDR3 DNA reads TGTGCCAGCAGCTTAGCGAGCGCCGAAGGGGCCAACGTCCTGACTTTC.

The V gene is TRBV11-2, the J gene TRBJ1-2; D might be TRBD1 (5 bases). The CDR3 is 14 residues long. Trimming removed 4 bases at V and 4 bases at J, with 13 bases between. The germline V gene has CDR1 SGHAT and CDR2 FQNNGV. This chain's CDR3 is CASSSPRQGYGYTF. The DNA of the CDR3 is TGTGCCAGCAGCTCCCCCAGGCAGGGCTATGGCTACACCTTC.

The chain carries TRBV5-1 and TRBJ1-2; tentative D call: TRBD1 (6 bases). Germline loops: CDR1 SGHRS, CDR2 YFSETQ. V lost 4 bases to trimming and J lost 8 bases, with 15 bases between them. This CDR3 has 13 amino acids. CDR3 in DNA: TGCGCCAGCAGCGAACAGGGAAGTTGGGGCTACACCTTC. This encodes CASSEQGSWGYTF.

DNA of the CDR3: TGTGCCAGCAGCCTAAACAGGGTCGGTAGTGGCTACACCTTC. This gives the protein CASSLNRVGSGYTF. This chain joins TRBV11-2 and TRBJ1-2; D might be TRBD1 (6 bases). This CDR3 region has 14 residues. V shed 5 bases and J shed 7 bases, with 17 bases lying between them. CDR1 is SGHAT and CDR2 is FQNNGV in the germline V gene.

The chain recombines TRBV7-8 with TRBJ1-4; D ambiguous. Deletions cut 0 bases from V and 4 bases from J, with 9 bases between. The V gene's germline CDR1 is SGHVS and CDR2 FQNEAQ. This CDR3 has 15 amino acids. The CDR3 sequence: CASSLAGSVNEKLFF. The CDR3 DNA sequence: TGTGCCAGCAGCTTAGCCGGGTCGGTTAATGAAAAACTGTTTTTT.

Written as DNA, the CDR3 is TGTGCCAGCAGCCTGGGCAGGTTTCTTCAAGAGACCCAGTACTTC. It encodes CASSLGRFLQETQYF. V and J are TRBV11-2 and TRBJ2-5; D call uncertain. This CDR3 is built from 15 residues. CDR1 SGHAT and CDR2 FQNNGV come from the germline V gene. V lost 5 bases to trimming and J lost 2 bases, with 15 bases between them.

This chain connects TRBV6-5 to TRBJ2-7; 7 bases map to TRBD1. The CDR3 covers 16 residues. Germline trimming cut 0 bases from V and 3 bases from J; bases unmatched to any gene: 8. Germline V CDR1 and CDR2: MNHEY, SVGAGI. CDR3 in DNA: TGTGCCAGCAGTTACTCGACGGTCGCAGGGGGCTACGAGCAGTACTTC. It translates to CASSYSTVAGGYEQYF.

The J gene is TRBJ2-7, the V gene TRBV6-4; no reliable D call. This CDR3 has 15 amino acids. V dropped 2 bases and J dropped 0 bases, with 11 bases sitting between them. Germline CDR1 MRHNA, CDR2 SNTAGT. The CDR3 here is CASSDLTRSSYEQYF. CDR3 nucleotide sequence: TGTGCCAGCAGTGACCTAACCCGGAGCTCCTACGAGCAGTACTTC.

The genes are TRBV14 and TRBJ1-5, with D unclear. The V gene's germline CDR1 is SGHDN and CDR2 FVKESK. The CDR3 covers 12 residues. V dropped 1 base and J dropped 7 bases, with 5 bases sitting between them. CDR3 in DNA: TGTGCCAGCAGCCAAGGCGGCCAGCCCCAGCATTTT. Its translation is CASSQGGQPQHF.

This sequence joins TRBV4-1 and TRBJ2-1, with 9 bases identical to TRBD1. CDR3 length: 14 residues. Germline assignment: CDR1 MGHRA and CDR2 YSYEKL. V dropped 1 base and J dropped 6; count of bases not matched to a gene: 1. CDR3 sequence (DNA): TGCGCCAGCAGCCAAGTGACAGGGGGCAATGAGCAGTTCTTC. Amino acids: CASSQVTGGNEQFF.

V is TRBV7-9 and J is TRBJ2-3; 9 nucleotides agree with TRBD2. V dropped 3 bases and J dropped 4; count of bases not matched to a gene: 11. The V gene's germline CDR1 is SEHNR and CDR2 FQNEAQ (reference sequence). The CDR3 contains 17 residues. The CDR3 DNA follows: TGTGCCAGCAGCTTGGGTGCCAGCGGGAGGAGTCCAGATACGCAGTATTTT. This codes for CASSLGASGRSPDTQYF.

The CDR3 sequence: CASSLRSGQGNTEAFF. CDR3 bases: TGTGCCAGCAGCTTAAGATCAGGTCAGGGGAACACTGAAGCTTTCTTT. The chain recombines TRBV13 with TRBJ1-1; TRBD1 might be the D (5 bases). CDR3 length equals 16 residues. V lost 2 bases to trimming and J lost 1 base, with 14 bases between them. Germline V CDR1 and CDR2: PRHDT, FYEKMQ (reference sequence). The full variable domain, completed using reference TRBV13 and TRBJ1-1, is AAGVIQSPRHLIKEKRETATLKCYPIPRHDTVYWYQQGPGQDPQFLISFYEKMQSDKGSIPDRFSAQQFSDYHSELNMSSLELGDSALYFCASSLRSGQGNTEAFFGQGTRLTVV.

The chain links TRBV28 to TRBJ1-5; 9 bases line up with TRBD1. The CDR3 is made up of 13 amino acids. V shed 9 bases and J 4 bases; nucleotides not matched to a gene: 4. Per germline, CDR1 MDHEN and CDR2 SYDVKM. The CDR3 region is CARPGTGNQPQHF. The DNA for the CDR3 is TGTGCCAGGCCGGGGACAGGGAATCAGCCCCAGCATTTT.

This clone has just one count. The chain combines TRBV30 with TRBJ2-1; TRBD1 matches at 8 bases. This CDR3 is built from 13 residues. Unmatched junction bases numbered 7, after V lost 2 bases and J lost 10 bases. Germline V gives CDR1 GTSNPN, CDR2 SVGIG (reference sequence). The CDR3 here is CAWSPQGTGEQFF. Here the CDR3 DNA reads TGTGCCTGGAGTCCCCAGGGGACAGGAGAGCAGTTCTTC. Full variable domain (missing parts from reference TRBV30 and TRBJ2-1): SQTIHQWPATLVQPVGSPLSLECTVEGTSNPNLYWYRQAAGRGLQLLFYSVGIGQISSEVPQNLSASRPQDRQFILSSKKLLLSDSGFYLCAWSPQGTGEQFFGPGTRLTVL.

This chain joins TRBV7-2 and TRBJ2-7, with TRBD2 identical over 8 bases. V shed 0 bases, J shed 5 bases, and the junction held 9 bases outside the gene matches. Germline lookup yields CDR1 SGHTA and CDR2 FQGNSA. This CDR3 comprises 16 residues. CDR3 nucleotide sequence: TGTGCCAGCAGCTTAGCCCCGGCGGGAGGACAAAACGAGCAGTACTTC. It encodes CASSLAPAGGQNEQYF.

This chain joins TRBV18 and TRBJ1-1, with 12 bases aligning to TRBD1. The CDR3 length is 17 residues. V gave up 3 bases and J gave up 1 base; unmatched junction bases: 6. Per the germline V gene, CDR1 is KGHSH and CDR2 is LQKENI. The CDR3 nucleotides read TGTGCCAGCTCACCCGACTTGGGACAGGGGGCGAACACTGAAGCTTTCTTT. It codes for CASSPDLGQGANTEAFF.

The chain employs TRBV6-4 and TRBJ1-3; no definite D call. CDR1 is MRHNA and CDR2 is SNTAGT in the germline V gene. V was cut by 3 bases and J by 0 bases, with 6 bases left in between. This CDR3 comprises 14 residues. The CDR3, as DNA: TGTGCCAGCAGTGAACAGCCCTCTGGAAACACCATATATTTT. Protein: CASSEQPSGNTIYF.

J is TRBJ2-1 and V is TRBV29-1, with 12 bases aligning to TRBD1. The CDR3 sequence is 14 residues long. Germline V gene lookup returns CDR1 SQVTM and CDR2 ANQGSEA. V shed 5 bases, J shed 7 bases, and the junction held 6 bases outside the gene matches. CDR3 bases: TGCAGCGTTTTGACGGGACAGGGGGCAAATGAGCAGTTCTTC. Protein product: CSVLTGQGANEQFF.

The chain joins TRBV5-1 to TRBJ2-2; 9 bases are shared with TRBD1. This CDR3 region has 17 residues. J was trimmed by 3 bases and V by 2 bases; bases with no gene match: 8. CDR1 is SGHRS, CDR2 YFSETQ, per germline. CDR3 sequence reads: CASSLGGQGVDTGELFF. The CDR3 DNA is TGCGCCAGCAGCTTAGGGGGACAGGGAGTGGACACCGGGGAGCTGTTTTTT.

V and J are TRBV6-1 and TRBJ2-7, with a tentative D call TRBD1 (6 bases). Trimming removed 2 bases at V and 1 base at J, with 6 bases between. The CDR3 is made up of 13 amino acids. The V gene's germline CDR1 is MNHNS and CDR2 SASEGT. CDR3 in amino acids: CASSETGSYEQYF. CDR3 sequence (DNA): TGTGCCAGCAGTGAAACAGGGTCCTACGAGCAGTACTTC.

The V call is TRBV5-6, the J call TRBJ1-4; a possible D gene is TRBD1 (5 bases). The CDR3 totals 15 residues. With 6 bases removed from V and 0 bases from J, the gap between germline ends came to 12 bases. CDR1 SGHDT and CDR2 YYEEEE come from the germline V gene. The CDR3 spells CASTGGGSTNEKLFF. The DNA of the CDR3 is TGTGCCAGCACTGGCGGGGGGTCAACTAATGAAAAACTGTTTTTT.

V usage is TRBV19 and J usage is TRBJ2-5; D unclear. Trimming stripped 1 base from V and 2 bases from J, with 8 bases between. The CDR3 is 14 residues long. Germline values: CDR1 LNHDA, CDR2 SQIVND (reference sequence). CDR3 sequence reads: CASSIGAQQETQYF. CDR3 nucleotide sequence: TGTGCCAGTAGTATAGGGGCTCAGCAAGAGACCCAGTACTTC.

The chain joins TRBV18 to TRBJ1-1, with D possibly matching TRBD1 (5 bases). V lost 8 bases to trimming and J lost 4 bases, with 11 bases between them. This CDR3 comprises 12 residues. In germline, CDR1 is KGHSH, CDR2 LQKENI. CDR3 residues: CASGVQVTEAFF. In DNA form, the CDR3 reads TGTGCCAGCGGCGTACAGGTCACTGAAGCTTTCTTT.

This chain uses TRBV19 with TRBJ2-5; 10 bases align to TRBD2. The CDR3 is made up of 14 amino acids. Germline trimming cut 5 bases from V and 5 bases from J; bases unmatched to any gene: 5. Looked up from germline, CDR1 is LNHDA and CDR2 is SQIVND (reference sequence). Here the CDR3 DNA reads TGTGCCAGTAGTGGGACTAGCGTTCAGGAGACCCAGTACTTC. This codes for CASSGTSVQETQYF.

The J gene is TRBJ2-3, the V gene TRBV24-1; 7 bases map to TRBD2. The germline V gene has CDR1 KGHDR and CDR2 SFDVKD. With V trimmed by 8 bases and J by 2 bases, 6 bases remained unmatched. The CDR3 contains 14 residues. CDR3 sequence reads: CATMEGGYTDTQYF. CDR3 in DNA: TGTGCCACCATGGAGGGAGGGTACACAGATACGCAGTATTTT.

Of note for this clone: An end of the junction differs from the germline gene, which may be a read error. The CDR3 is CASSSVLAGGYTGELFF. The CDR3 nucleotides are TGTGCTAGCAGCTCCGTCCTAGCGGGAGGGTACACCGGGGAGCTGTTTTTT. The rearrangement links TRBV7-7 to TRBJ2-2; 12 bases align to TRBD2. CDR1 and CDR2 from the germline V gene are SSHAT and FNYEAQ (reference sequence). The CDR3 spans 17 residues. The full variable domain, its missing parts supplied by reference TRBV7-7 and TRBJ2-2, is GAGVSQSPRYKVTKRGQDVTLRCDPISSHATLYWYQQALGQGPEFLTYFNYEAQPDKSGLPSDRFSAERPEGSISTLTIQRTEQRDSAMYRCASSSVLAGGYTGELFFGEGSRLTVL.

The chain has TRBV5-1 and TRBJ2-7; 11 bases line up with TRBD2. Germline V gene sequence: CDR1 SGHRS, CDR2 YFSETQ. V dropped 1 base and J dropped 4; count of bases not matched to a gene: 1. The CDR3 spans 14 residues. The DNA of the CDR3 is TGCGCCAGCAGCTTGACTAGCGGGAGATACGAGCAGTACTTC. Protein sequence: CASSLTSGRYEQYF.